The present TCR beta chain was sequenced within a study of cytomegalovirus exposure and HLA in healthy donors. Across the study: Unique TCRs from HLA-typed donors, roughly 89 million of them, were held in an early data release.

PCR amplification relied on 60 Vbeta primers (plus 13 Jbeta primers). Here immunoSEQ multiplex PCR was the method, and the copy in TCRdb shows in-frame clones only, minus some. The table records fewer than 150,000 clones, about 70% of them present only once. J lost 0 bases, V lost 5 bases, and 2 bases had no gene match. The CDR3 is 13 residues long. Germline CDR1 is GTSNPN and CDR2 is SVGIG (reference sequence). With respect to this clone: The target antigen is unknown.

Findings and limits, study-wide: A cluster of highly shared sequence variants was likely a sequencing artifact. Further analysis, carried out later, found HLA-associated TCR beta chains more clonally expanded than equally common other chains.

The receptor was isolated from a man aged 35 to 55 in good health and CMV-seronegative. The source material was PBMCs. The V gene is TRBV30, the J gene TRBJ1-1; 8 bases match TRBD1. For the CDR3, the DNA is TGTGCCTGGGACAGGGGAGTGAACACTGAAGCTTTCTTT. Translation: CAWDRGVNTEAFF.